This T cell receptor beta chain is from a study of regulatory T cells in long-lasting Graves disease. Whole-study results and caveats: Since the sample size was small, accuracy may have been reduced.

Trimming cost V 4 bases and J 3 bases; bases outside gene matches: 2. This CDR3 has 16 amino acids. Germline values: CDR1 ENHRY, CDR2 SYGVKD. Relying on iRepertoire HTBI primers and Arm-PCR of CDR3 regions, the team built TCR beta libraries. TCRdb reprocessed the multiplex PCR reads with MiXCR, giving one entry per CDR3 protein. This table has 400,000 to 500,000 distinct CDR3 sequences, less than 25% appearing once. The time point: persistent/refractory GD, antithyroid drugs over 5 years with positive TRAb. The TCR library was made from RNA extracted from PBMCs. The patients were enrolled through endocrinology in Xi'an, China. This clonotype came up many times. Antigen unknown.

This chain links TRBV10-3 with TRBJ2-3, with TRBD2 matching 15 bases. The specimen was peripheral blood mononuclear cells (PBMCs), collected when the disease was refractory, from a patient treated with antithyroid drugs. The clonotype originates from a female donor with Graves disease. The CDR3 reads CAISAGLAGGTDTQYF. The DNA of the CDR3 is TGTGCCATCAGTGCCGGACTAGCGGGAGGGACAGATACGCAGTATTTT.